Presented here are 13 T cell receptor beta chains from one specimen sequenced in a study of blood T cell repertoires in COVID-19. The table came from immunoSEQ multiplex PCR; TCRdb's copy has only in-frame clones and leaves some out. Here the sample spans around 180,000 clones, 80% being singletons. Sequencing was carried out using peripheral blood. These receptors all stem from a man aged 65 to 85 with active or convalescent COVID-19.

This chain connects TRBV5-1 to TRBJ2-5, with 15 bases lining up with TRBD2. Germline loops: CDR1 SGHRS, CDR2 YFSETQ. V lost 2 bases and J lost 5; bases outside the gene matches: 4. The CDR3 totals 16 residues. In DNA, the CDR3 is TGCGCCAGCAGCTTTTCCGGGACTAGCGGGGGGGAGACCCAGTACTTC. It yields the protein CASSFSGTSGGETQYF.

The CDR3 region has the DNA TGTGCCAGCAGAGGCACAGTAGCCGGGGAGCTGTTTTTT. It encodes CASRGTVAGELFF. This chain links TRBV2 with TRBJ2-2; the D is unclear. The germline gives CDR1 SNHLY, CDR2 FYNNEI. The germline V and J ends were trimmed by 6 bases and 6 bases, with 11 bases remaining between them. The CDR3 spans 13 residues. The whole variable domain, filled in from reference TRBV2 and TRBJ2-2, reads EPEVTQTPSHQVTQMGQEVILRCVPISNHLYFYWYRQILGQKVEFLVSFYNNEISEKSEIFDDQFSVERPDGSNFTLKIRSTKLEDSAMYFCASRGTVAGELFFGEGSRLTVL.

The chain recombines TRBV12-3 or TRBV12-4 with TRBJ1-1; D may be TRBD1 (5 bases). The CDR3 has 13 residues. Deletions cut 8 bases from V and 0 bases from J, with 10 bases between. This chain's CDR3 is CASSTEMNTEAFF. The CDR3 coding sequence is TGTGCCAGCTCGACAGAGATGAACACTGAAGCTTTCTTT.

The chain links TRBV29-1 to TRBJ2-1; D is possibly TRBD2 (6 bases). The V end lost 3 bases, the J end lost 2 bases, and 14 bases lay between the germline ends. Germline CDR1 and CDR2: SQVTM and ANQGSEA. This CDR3 has 15 amino acids. The CDR3 region has the DNA TGCAGCGTTGATGGGGCGGGGATCCCCTACAATGAGCAGTTCTTC. It translates to CSVDGAGIPYNEQFF.

The chain recombines TRBV4-3 with TRBJ1-2; 10 bases map to TRBD1. Germline-derived CDR1 and CDR2 are LGHNA and YSLEER. The CDR3 runs 15 residues. V dropped 1 base and J dropped 4; count of bases not matched to a gene: 3. The CDR3 is CASSQGTGGGYGYTF. The CDR3 DNA reads as TGCGCCAGCAGCCAAGGGACAGGGGGGGGCTATGGCTACACCTTC.

V gene TRBV5-1 combines with J gene TRBJ2-7; D is undetermined. The CDR3 extends over 15 amino acids. Trimming took 0 bases from V and 0 from J, leaving 10 bases between them. The germline V gene encodes CDR1 SGHRS and CDR2 YFSETQ. The CDR3 here is CASSLVQALSYEQYF. CDR3 nucleotides: TGCGCCAGCAGCTTGGTCCAGGCCCTCTCCTACGAGCAGTACTTC.

This clone was seen a few times. V is TRBV2 and J is TRBJ1-1; D remains ambiguous. The V end lost 2 bases, the J end lost 3 bases, and 10 bases lay between the germline ends. This CDR3 is built from 14 residues. CDR1 SNHLY and CDR2 FYNNEI come from the germline V gene. For the CDR3, the DNA is TGTGCCAGCAGTGAAAAGAGCGTAGACACTGAAGCTTTCTTT. This translates into CASSEKSVDTEAFF.

This clone was recorded many times. V is TRBV27 and J is TRBJ2-7; 12 positions agree with TRBD2. The germline gives CDR1 MNHEY, CDR2 SMNVEV (reference sequence). The CDR3 has 16 residues. After removal of 6 bases from V and 6 bases from J, the junction contained 12 bases not matched to a gene. CDR3 residues: CASSSISGLAGVEQYF. CDR3 nucleotides: TGTGCCAGCAGCTCTATATCGGGACTAGCGGGCGTCGAGCAGTACTTC.

This CDR3 reads CASKNRGRPSGYTF. DNA for the CDR3: TGTGCCAGCAAGAACAGGGGGCGTCCCAGTGGCTACACCTTC. The V gene is TRBV28, the J gene TRBJ1-2, with 9 bases lining up with TRBD1. The germline V gene has CDR1 MDHEN and CDR2 SYDVKM. The V and J ends lost 7 bases and 7 bases, in that order; junction bases with no gene match: 10. The CDR3 spans 14 residues.

The J gene is TRBJ1-2, the V gene TRBV5-1; a weak D match, TRBD1 (5 bases). The CDR3 covers 16 residues. Germline-derived CDR1 and CDR2 are SGHRS and YFSETQ. V shed 2 bases and J shed 0 bases, with 14 bases lying between them. CDR3 residues: CASSFDSSTANYGYTF. The CDR3 bases are TGCGCCAGCAGCTTTGACAGTTCCACGGCTAACTATGGCTACACCTTC.

V usage is TRBV30 and J usage is TRBJ2-1; 10 nucleotides agree with TRBD1. CDR1 and CDR2 from the germline V gene are GTSNPN and SVGIG (reference sequence). The CDR3 sequence is 15 residues long. V was clipped by 5 bases and J by 5 bases; unmatched bases: 9. CDR3 protein: CAWSRGTGDHNEQFF. CDR3 DNA sequence: TGTGCCTGGTCGAGGGGGACAGGGGACCACAATGAGCAGTTCTTC.

The table lists this clone with a count of one. The rearrangement uses TRBV6-6 and TRBJ1-5, with D possibly matching TRBD1 (6 bases). CDR1 and CDR2 from the germline V gene are MNHNY and SVGAGI (reference sequence). The CDR3 has 14 amino acids. The germline V and J ends were trimmed by 7 bases and 6 bases, with 16 bases remaining between them. This CDR3 is CASNQGNGGQPQHF. The CDR3 nucleotides are TGTGCCAGCAACCAGGGGAATGGTGGTCAGCCCCAGCATTTT.

The genes are TRBV3-1 (or the pseudogene TRBV3-2) and TRBJ2-7; TRBD1 matches 7 bases. The CDR3 consists of 13 residues. V shed 7 bases and J 2 bases; nucleotides not matched to a gene: 5. Germline V CDR1 and CDR2: LGHDT, YNNKEL (reference sequence). CDR3 in DNA: TGTGCCAGCACACTACAGGGGACCTACGAGCAGTACTTC. This translates into CASTLQGTYEQYF.